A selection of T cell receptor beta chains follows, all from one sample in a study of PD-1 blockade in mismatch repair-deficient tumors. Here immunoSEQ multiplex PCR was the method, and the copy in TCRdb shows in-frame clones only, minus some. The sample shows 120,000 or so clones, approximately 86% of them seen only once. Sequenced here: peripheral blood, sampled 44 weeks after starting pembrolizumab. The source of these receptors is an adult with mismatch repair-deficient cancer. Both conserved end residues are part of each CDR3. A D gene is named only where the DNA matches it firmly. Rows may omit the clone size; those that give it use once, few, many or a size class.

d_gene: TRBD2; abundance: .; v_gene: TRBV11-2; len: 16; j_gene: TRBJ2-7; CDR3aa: CASSLVSWTSSYEQYF; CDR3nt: TGTGCCAGCAGCTTAGTGTCTTGGACTAGCTCCTACGAGCAGTACTTC
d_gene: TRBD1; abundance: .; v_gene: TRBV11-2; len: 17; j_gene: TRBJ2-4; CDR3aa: CASSSLRAGTGGHIQYF; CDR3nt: TGTGCCAGCAGCTCCCTACGGGCAGGGACAGGGGGGCACATTCAGTACTTC
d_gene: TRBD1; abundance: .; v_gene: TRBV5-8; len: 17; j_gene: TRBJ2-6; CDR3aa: CASSATGIRAGANVLTF; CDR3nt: TGTGCCAGCAGCGCGACAGGGATCAGGGCCGGGGCCAACGTCCTGACTTTC
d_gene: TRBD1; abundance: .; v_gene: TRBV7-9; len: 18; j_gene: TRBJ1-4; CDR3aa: CASSQEEDRSATNEKLFF; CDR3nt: TGTGCCAGCAGCCAAGAGGAGGACAGGTCCGCAACTAATGAAAAACTGTTTTTT
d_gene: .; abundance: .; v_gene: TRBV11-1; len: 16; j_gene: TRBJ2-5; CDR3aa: CASSDPSGVIQETQYF; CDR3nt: TGTGCCAGCAGCGACCCCTCAGGGGTGATCCAAGAGACCCAGTACTTC
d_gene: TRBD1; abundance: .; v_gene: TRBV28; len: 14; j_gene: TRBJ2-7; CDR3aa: CASSLTGTSYEQYF; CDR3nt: TGTGCCAGCAGCCTGACAGGGACCTCCTACGAGCAGTACTTC
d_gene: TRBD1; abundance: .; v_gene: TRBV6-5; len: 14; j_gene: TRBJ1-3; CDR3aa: CASRAGGSGNTIYF; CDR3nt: TGTGCCAGCAGAGCAGGGGGCTCTGGAAACACCATATATTTT
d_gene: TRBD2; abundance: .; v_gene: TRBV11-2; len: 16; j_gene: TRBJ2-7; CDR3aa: CASSLDLAGRAYEQYF; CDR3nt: TGTGCCAGCAGCTTGGATTTAGCGGGACGAGCCTACGAGCAGTACTTC
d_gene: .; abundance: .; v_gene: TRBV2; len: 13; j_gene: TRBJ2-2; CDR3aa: CASLPANTGELFF; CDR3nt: TGTGCCAGCCTGCCAGCTAACACCGGGGAGCTGTTTTTT
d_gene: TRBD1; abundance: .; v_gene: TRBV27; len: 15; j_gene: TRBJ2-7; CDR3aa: CASSSGQGSTYEQYF; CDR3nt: TGTGCCAGCAGTTCCGGACAGGGGAGTACCTACGAGCAGTACTTC
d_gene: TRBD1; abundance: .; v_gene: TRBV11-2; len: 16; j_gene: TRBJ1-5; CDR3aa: CASSLGGQGSNQPQHF; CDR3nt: TGTGCCAGCAGCTTAGGAGGACAGGGTAGCAATCAGCCCCAGCATTTT
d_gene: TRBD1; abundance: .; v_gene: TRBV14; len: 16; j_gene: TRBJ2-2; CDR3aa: CASSQKGTGMYGELFF; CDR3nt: TGTGCCAGCAGCCAAAAAGGGACAGGGATGTACGGGGAGCTGTTTTTT
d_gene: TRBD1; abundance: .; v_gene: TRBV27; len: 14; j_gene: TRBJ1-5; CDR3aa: CASSGTAGNQPQHF; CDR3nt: TGTGCCAGCAGCGGGACAGCAGGCAATCAGCCCCAGCATTTT
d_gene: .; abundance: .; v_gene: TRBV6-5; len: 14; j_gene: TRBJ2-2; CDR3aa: CASSYSAGTGELFF; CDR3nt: TGTGCCAGCAGTTACTCTGCGGGGACCGGGGAGCTGTTTTTT
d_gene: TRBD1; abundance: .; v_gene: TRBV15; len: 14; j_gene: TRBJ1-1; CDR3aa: CATSAPGQYTEAFF; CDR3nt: TGTGCCACCAGCGCCCCGGGACAGTACACTGAAGCTTTCTTT
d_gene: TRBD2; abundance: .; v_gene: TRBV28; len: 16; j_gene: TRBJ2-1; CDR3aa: CASSSGTSGRYNEQFF; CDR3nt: TGTGCCAGCAGTTCGGGGACTAGCGGGAGGTATAATGAGCAGTTCTTC
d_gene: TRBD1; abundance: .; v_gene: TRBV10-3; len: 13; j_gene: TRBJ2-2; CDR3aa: CAIRGTGWEELFF; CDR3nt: TGTGCCATCAGGGGGACAGGATGGGAGGAGCTGTTTTTT
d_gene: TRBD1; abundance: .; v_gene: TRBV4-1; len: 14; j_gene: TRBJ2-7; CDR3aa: CASSATGGGYEQYF; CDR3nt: TGCGCCAGCAGCGCGACAGGGGGAGGCTACGAGCAGTACTTC
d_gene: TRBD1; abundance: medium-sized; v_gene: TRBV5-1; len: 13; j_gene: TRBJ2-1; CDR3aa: CASSLATGVEQFF; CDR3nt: TGCGCCAGCAGCTTGGCTACAGGGGTTGAGCAGTTCTTC
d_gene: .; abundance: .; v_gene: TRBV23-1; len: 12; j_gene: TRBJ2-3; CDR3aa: CASSQSGDTQYF; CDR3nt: TGCGCCAGCAGTCAATCGGGGGATACGCAGTATTTT
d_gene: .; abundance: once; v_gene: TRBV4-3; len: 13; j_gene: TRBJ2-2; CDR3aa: CASSPRVAGELFF; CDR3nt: TGCGCCAGCAGCCCGAGGGTGGCCGGGGAGCTGTTTTTT
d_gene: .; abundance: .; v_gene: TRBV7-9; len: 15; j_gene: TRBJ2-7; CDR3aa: CASSSLGLARDEQYF; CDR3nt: TGTGCCAGCAGCTCATTGGGCCTGGCAAGGGACGAGCAGTACTTC
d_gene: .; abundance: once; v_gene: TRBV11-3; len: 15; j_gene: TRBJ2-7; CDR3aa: CASSLVIGTEGEQYF; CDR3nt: TGTGCCAGCAGCTTAGTTATCGGAACAGAGGGCGAGCAGTACTTC
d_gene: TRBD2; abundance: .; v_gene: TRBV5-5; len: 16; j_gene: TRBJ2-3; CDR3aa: CASSLYATSGTDTQYF; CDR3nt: TGTGCCAGCAGCTTGTATGCGACTAGCGGCACAGATACGCAGTATTTT
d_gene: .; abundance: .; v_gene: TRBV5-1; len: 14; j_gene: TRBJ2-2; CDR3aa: CASSPRFGTGELFF; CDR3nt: TGCGCCAGCAGCCCCCGATTTGGCACCGGGGAGCTGTTTTTT
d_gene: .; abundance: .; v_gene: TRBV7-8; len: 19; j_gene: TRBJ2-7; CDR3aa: CASSLPAGDDRTLSYEQYF; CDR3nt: TGTGCCAGCAGCTTACCCGCCGGAGATGACAGAACCTTATCCTACGAGCAGTACTTC
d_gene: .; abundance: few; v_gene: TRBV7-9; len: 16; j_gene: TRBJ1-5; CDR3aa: CASSLGGGFSNQPQHF; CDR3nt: TGTGCCAGCAGCTTAGGTGGGGGCTTTAGCAATCAGCCCCAGCATTTT
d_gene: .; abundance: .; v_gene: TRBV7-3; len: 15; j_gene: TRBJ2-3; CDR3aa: CASSLTRSLTDTQYF; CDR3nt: TGTGCCAGCAGCTTAACCCGGAGCCTCACGGATACGCAGTATTTT
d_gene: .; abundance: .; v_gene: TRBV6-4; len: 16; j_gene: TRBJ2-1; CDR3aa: CASSDSRESMSNEQFF; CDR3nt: TGTGCCAGCAGTGATAGTCGGGAGTCAATGAGCAATGAGCAGTTCTTC
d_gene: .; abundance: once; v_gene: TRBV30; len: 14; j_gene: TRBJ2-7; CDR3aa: CAWSGRALSYEQYF; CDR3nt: TGTGCCTGGAGTGGCAGGGCCCTCTCCTACGAGCAGTACTTC
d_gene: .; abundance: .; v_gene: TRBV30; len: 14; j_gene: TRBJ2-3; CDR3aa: CAWSQAGSTDTQYF; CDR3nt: TGTGCCTGGAGTCAGGCGGGTAGCACAGATACGCAGTATTTT
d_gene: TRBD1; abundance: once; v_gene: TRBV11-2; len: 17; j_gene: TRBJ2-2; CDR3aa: CASRSRDRGVNTGELFF; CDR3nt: TGTGCCAGCAGAAGCCGGGACAGGGGCGTGAACACCGGGGAGCTGTTTTTT
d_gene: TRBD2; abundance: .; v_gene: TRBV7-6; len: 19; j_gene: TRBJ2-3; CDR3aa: CASSLLVAGGSLPTDTQYF; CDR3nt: TGTGCCAGCAGCTTATTAGTCGCGGGAGGGTCGCTTCCCACAGATACGCAGTATTTT
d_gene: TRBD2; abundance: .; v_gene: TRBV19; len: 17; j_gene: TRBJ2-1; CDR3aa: CASSSRGLAEIYNEQFF; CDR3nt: TGTGCCAGTAGTAGTCGCGGACTAGCGGAAATCTACAATGAGCAGTTCTTC
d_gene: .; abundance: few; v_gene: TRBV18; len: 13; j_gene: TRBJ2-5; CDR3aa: CASSRLDAETQYF; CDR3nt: TGTGCCAGCTCAAGGCTCGATGCGGAGACCCAGTACTTC
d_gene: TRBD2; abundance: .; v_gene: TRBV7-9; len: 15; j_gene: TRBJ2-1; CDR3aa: CASSTSSGRANEQFF; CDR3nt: TGTGCCAGCAGCACCTCTAGCGGGAGGGCAAATGAGCAGTTCTTC
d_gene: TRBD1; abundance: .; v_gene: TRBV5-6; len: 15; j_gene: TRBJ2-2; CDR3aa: CASSFLGQGTGELFF; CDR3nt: TGTGCCAGCAGCTTCTTAGGACAGGGGACCGGGGAGCTGTTTTTT
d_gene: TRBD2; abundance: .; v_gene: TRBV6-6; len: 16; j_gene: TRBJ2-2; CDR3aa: CASQYAREGYTGELFF; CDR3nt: TGTGCCAGCCAATATGCGAGGGAGGGGTACACCGGGGAGCTGTTTTTT
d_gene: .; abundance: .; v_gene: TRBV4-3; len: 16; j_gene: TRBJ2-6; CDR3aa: CASSQTVGSGANVLTF; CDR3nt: TGCGCCAGCAGCCAGACGGTGGGCTCTGGGGCCAACGTCCTGACTTTC
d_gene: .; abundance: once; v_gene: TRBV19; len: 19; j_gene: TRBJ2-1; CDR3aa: CASSTRGLDIPPLGNEQFF; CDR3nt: TGTGCCAGTAGTACCCGCGGACTCGACATACCCCCCTTAGGCAATGAGCAGTTCTTC
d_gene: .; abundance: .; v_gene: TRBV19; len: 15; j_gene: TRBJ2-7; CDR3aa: CASSRTAEIRHEQYF; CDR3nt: TGTGCCAGTTCTCGGACGGCCGAGATTCGACACGAGCAGTACTTC
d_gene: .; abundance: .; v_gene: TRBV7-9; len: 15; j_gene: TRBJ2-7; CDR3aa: CASSPIEVGAYEQYF; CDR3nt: TGTGCCAGCAGCCCTATTGAGGTCGGCGCCTACGAGCAGTACTTC
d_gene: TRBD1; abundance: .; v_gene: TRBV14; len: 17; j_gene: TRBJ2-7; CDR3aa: CASAPWGLGTGEFEQYF; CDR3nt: TGTGCCAGCGCTCCCTGGGGTCTCGGGACAGGGGAGTTCGAGCAGTACTTC
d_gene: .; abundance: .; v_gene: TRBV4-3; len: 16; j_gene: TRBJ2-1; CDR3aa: CASSQVAASSYNEQFF; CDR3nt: TGCGCCAGCAGCCAAGTGGCCGCATCCTCCTACAATGAGCAGTTCTTC
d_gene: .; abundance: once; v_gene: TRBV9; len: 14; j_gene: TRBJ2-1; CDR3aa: CASSAETLYNEQFF; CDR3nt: TGTGCCAGCAGCGCGGAGACTCTTTACAATGAGCAGTTCTTC
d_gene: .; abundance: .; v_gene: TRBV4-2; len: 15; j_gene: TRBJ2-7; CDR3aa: CASSQANVQSYEQYF; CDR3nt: TGTGCCAGCAGCCAAGCCAATGTACAGTCCTACGAGCAGTACTTC
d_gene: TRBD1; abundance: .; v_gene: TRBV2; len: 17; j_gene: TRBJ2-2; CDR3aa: CASSTRRQGARTGELFF; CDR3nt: TGTGCCAGCAGTACCCGGAGACAGGGGGCGCGTACCGGGGAGCTGTTTTTT
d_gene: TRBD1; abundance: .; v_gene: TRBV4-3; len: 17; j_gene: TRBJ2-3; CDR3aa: CASSQLPGTGLADTQYF; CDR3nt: TGCGCCAGCAGCCAACTCCCCGGGACAGGGCTCGCAGATACGCAGTATTTT
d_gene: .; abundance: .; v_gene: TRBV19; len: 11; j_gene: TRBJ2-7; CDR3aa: CASSTQYEQYF; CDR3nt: TGTGCCAGTAGTACCCAATACGAGCAGTACTTC
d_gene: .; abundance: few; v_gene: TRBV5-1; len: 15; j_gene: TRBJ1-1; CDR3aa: CASNLGRDYNTEAFF; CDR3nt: TGCGCCAGCAACTTGGGAAGGGATTATAACACTGAAGCTTTCTTT
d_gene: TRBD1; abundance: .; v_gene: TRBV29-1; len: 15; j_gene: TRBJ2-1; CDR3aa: CSVLDRASSYNEQFF; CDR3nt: TGCAGCGTTCTTGACAGGGCAAGCTCCTACAATGAGCAGTTCTTC
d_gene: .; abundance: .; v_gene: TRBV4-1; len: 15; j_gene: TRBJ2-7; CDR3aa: CASSQEQHFSYEQYF; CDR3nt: TGCGCCAGCAGCCAAGAGCAGCACTTTTCCTACGAGCAGTACTTC
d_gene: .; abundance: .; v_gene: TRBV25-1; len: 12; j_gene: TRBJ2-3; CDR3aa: CASSFGPDTQYF; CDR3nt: TGTGCCAGCAGCTTCGGGCCAGATACGCAGTATTTT
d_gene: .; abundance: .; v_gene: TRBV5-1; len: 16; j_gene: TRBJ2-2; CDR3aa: CASSLSWGKDTGELFF; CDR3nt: TGCGCCAGCAGCTTGTCTTGGGGAAAAGACACCGGGGAGCTGTTTTTT
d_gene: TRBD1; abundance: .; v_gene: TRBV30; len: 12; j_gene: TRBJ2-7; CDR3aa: CAGYRGQYEQYF; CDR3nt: TGTGCCGGCTACAGGGGTCAGTACGAGCAGTACTTC
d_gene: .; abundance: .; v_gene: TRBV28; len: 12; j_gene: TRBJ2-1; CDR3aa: CASSLGYNEQFF; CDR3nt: TGTGCCAGCAGTTTAGGGTACAATGAGCAGTTCTTC
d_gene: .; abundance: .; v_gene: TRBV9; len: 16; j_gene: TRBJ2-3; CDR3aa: CASSVAPRGFGDTQYF; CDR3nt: TGTGCCAGCAGCGTAGCTCCCAGGGGCTTTGGGGATACGCAGTATTTT
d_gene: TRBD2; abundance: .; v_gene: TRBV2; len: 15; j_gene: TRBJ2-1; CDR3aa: CASSERLAGYNEQFF; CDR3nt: TGTGCCAGCAGTGAGCGACTAGCGGGGTACAATGAGCAGTTCTTC
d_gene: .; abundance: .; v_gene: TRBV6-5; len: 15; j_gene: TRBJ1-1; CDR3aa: CASSYFRTVNTEAFF; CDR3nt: TGTGCCAGCAGTTACTTTCGGACGGTGAACACTGAAGCTTTCTTT
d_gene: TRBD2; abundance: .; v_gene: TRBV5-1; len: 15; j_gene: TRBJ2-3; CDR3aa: CASSRPGTSADTQYF; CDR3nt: TGCGCCAGCAGCCGGCCCGGGACTAGCGCAGATACGCAGTATTTT